This T cell receptor beta chain was sequenced during a study of Ad26.COV2.S vaccination and SARS-CoV-2 variants. Whole-study context: The vaccine Ad26.COV2.S was put into the muscle once, or twice with 56 days between.

The V and J ends lost 3 bases and 4 bases, in that order; junction bases with no gene match: 4. CDR1 and CDR2 (germline): MNHNS, SASEGT. This CDR3 is 15 amino acids long. About this clone: The antigen remains undetermined.

Some clones are missing from TCRdb's copy, which holds only in-frame ones; the method was immunoSEQ multiplex PCR. The repertoire holds roughly 390,000 clones, 75% to 90% seen once, with more than 3% in the top ten. Study-wide points: Vaccine and placebo recipients had comparable breadth of non-spike TCRs.

Treatment noted: 19 received Ad26.COV2.S at low or high dose, single or two shots; about 5 received placebo; per-sample allocation not given. Collection of samples fell on day 63 after the first vaccine or placebo injection. A Boston donor was an adult aged 18-55 years. Sequencing was performed on peripheral blood, taken in a trial of Ad26.COV2.S vaccine versus placebo. The rearrangement links TRBV6-1 to TRBJ1-2; 11 bases fit TRBD1. The sequence came from a person aged 18 to 59 who received the Ad26.COV2.S COVID-19 vaccine or a placebo. The CDR3 here is CASSDPGQGVYGYTF. The CDR3 DNA is TGTGCCAGCAGTGATCCGGGACAGGGGGTCTATGGCTACACCTTC.